This T cell receptor beta chain was documented in a study of blood T cell repertoires in COVID-19. Across the study: Samples representing acute and convalescent COVID-19 were sourced from the United States, Italy and Spain. Sources were T cells, B-cell-depleted T cells, or PBMCs; the material itself was cDNA or gDNA.

Source study methods: Cell counts per sample came from amplifying reference gene primers. Sequencing was performed with immunoSEQ multiplex PCR; in TCRdb, only in-frame clones are kept and a portion is missing. From that table come the V and J calls and clone size; the DNA was used to work out D and trimming. The data hold 100,000 or so clones, with more than 70% observed a single time. This TCR came from a woman in her fifties or sixties in a cohort sampled during active or convalescent COVID-19. Material: peripheral blood.

In DNA form, the CDR3 reads TGTGCCAGCAGCTGGGACAGAAGAGAGCAGTACTTC. Translated, it gives CASSWDRREQYF. This chain joins TRBV5-5 and TRBJ2-7; TRBD1 aligns across 7 bases. Germline V lookup: CDR1 SGHKS, CDR2 YYEKEE (reference sequence). Trimming took 3 bases from V and 7 from J; bases not matched to a gene: 4. The length of the CDR3 is 12 residues.